This T cell receptor beta chain was recovered during a study of Graves' ophthalmopathy and Graves' hyperthyroidism. Study-level findings and limits: With approximately 88% sensitivity and around 80% specificity, a 13-signature model separated ophthalmopathy from stable hyperthyroidism.

This clonotype was counted between two and nine times. Its specificity is unknown. Germline CDR1 is MDHEN and CDR2 is SYDVKM. CDR3 length: 16 residues. Trimming removed 5 bases at V and 0 bases at J, with 14 bases between. In donors with ophthalmopathy, activity was moderate-to-severe, with CAS ≥3, NOSPECS ≥4 and duration under 3 months. Orbital computed tomography, thyroid ultrasound, TRAb, serum thyroxine and clinical symptoms formed the basis of diagnosis. PBMCs had their origin in fresh peripheral blood (roughly 9.3 ml). Investigators amplified TCR beta CDR3 regions from RNA transcripts. First-round RT-PCR relied on HTBI primers, and a second-round multiplex PCR came next. TCRdb processed the multiplex PCR reads anew with MiXCR; each CDR3 protein has one entry. The repertoire holds about 170,000 distinct CDR3 sequences, with about 40% as singletons.

This TCR came from a middle-aged woman with Graves' ophthalmopathy. The rearrangement uses TRBV28 and TRBJ1-5; perhaps TRBD1 as D (5 bases). The sequenced material came from peripheral blood. The CDR3 sequence is CASSPALRGSNQPQHF. The CDR3 DNA reads as TGTGCCAGCAGTCCTGCCCTGAGGGGTAGCAATCAGCCCCAGCATTTT.